This note documents a single TCR beta chain sequence. There is no known antigen for this receptor. No base-level quality is on record; no much larger clone is a single base apart. The sample's time point label, decoded: day 60 (about 2 months) after transplantation. What the treatment or condition label conveys for this sample: allogeneic hematopoietic cell transplantation with graft depleted of TCRalphabeta T cells and CD19 B cells. The transplant recipients were children given TCRalphabeta/CD19-depleted allogeneic hematopoietic cell grafts. The data stem from a study of T-cell reconstitution after alpha-beta-depleted transplantation in children (dated by TCRdb to about 2016). Notes on the research overall: The study quantitatively tracked T-cell immune reconstitution after TCRalphabeta/CD19-depleted allogeneic hematopoietic cell transplantation in children using TCR repertoire profiling. The paper as a whole reports these results and caveats: The apparently early alphabetaT-cell count recovery about two months after transplant was reportedly dependent on only several hundred rapidly expanded clones derived from non-depleted graft cells. In some patients, high TCRbeta diversity at day 60 was attributed to recipient T cells and intrathymic progenitors that had survived conditioning. The frequencies of hyperexpanded clones fell over the following months, and after one year, T-cell counts and TCRbeta diversity were mostly attributed to newly produced T cells.

Libraries were prepared through PCR. Instrument used: Illumina HiSeq 2500. Molecular barcoding was employed in the preparation of TCR libraries, with unique molecular identifiers being used to normalize TCRbeta repertoire quantification. TCRdb took the public reads, trimmed them with fastp at Q25, ran MiXCR for clone calling and kept in-frame beta chains. Entries that share a CDR3 protein sequence are merged under the most common genes and DNA. This sample comprises roughly 30,000 distinct CDR3 sequences, around 7% of them detected only once. The ten biggest clones cover roughly 30% of the sample. This specimen was peripheral blood, taken 60 days after TCRalphabeta/CD19-depleted stem cell transplant. The TCR originated in a child less than two years old who had a stem cell transplant for acute myeloid leukemia, so the T cells may come from the graft donor.

Read as DNA, the sequence is TGTGCCAGCAGTTACGGCGTCGAGCAGTACTTC. It is translated as CASSYGVEQYF. Here the chain combines TRBV6-5 and TRBJ2-7, with no confident D gene call. Spanning cysteine to phenylalanine, the CDR3 consists of 11 amino acids. Just CDR3 DNA is preserved here, 33 bases in frame from base 1. V and J are truncated by 2 bases and 6 bases respectively, leaving an intervening sequence of 5 bases. As encoded in the germline V gene, CDR1 is MNHEY while CDR2 is SVGAGI.